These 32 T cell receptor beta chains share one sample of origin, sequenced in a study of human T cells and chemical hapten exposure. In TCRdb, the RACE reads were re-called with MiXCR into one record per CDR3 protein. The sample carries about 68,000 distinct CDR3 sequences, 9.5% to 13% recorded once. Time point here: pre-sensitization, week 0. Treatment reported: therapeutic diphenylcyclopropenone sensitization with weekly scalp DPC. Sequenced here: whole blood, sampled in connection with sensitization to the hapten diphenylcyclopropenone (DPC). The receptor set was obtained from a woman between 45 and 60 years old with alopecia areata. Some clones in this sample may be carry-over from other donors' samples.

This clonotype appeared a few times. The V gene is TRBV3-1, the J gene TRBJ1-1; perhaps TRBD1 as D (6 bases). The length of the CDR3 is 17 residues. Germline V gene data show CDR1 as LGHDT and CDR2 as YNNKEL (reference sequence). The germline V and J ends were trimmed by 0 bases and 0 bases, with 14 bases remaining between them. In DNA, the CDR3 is TGTGCCAGCAGCCAAGATGGGACACGGGGGTTGAACACTGAAGCTTTCTTT. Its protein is CASSQDGTRGLNTEAFF. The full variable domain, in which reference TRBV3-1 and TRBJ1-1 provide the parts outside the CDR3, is DTAVSQTPKYLVTQMGNDKSIKCEQNLGHDTMYWYKQDSKKFLKIMFSYNNKELIINETVPNRFSPKSPDKAHLNLHINSLELGDSAVYFCASSQDGTRGLNTEAFFGQGTRLTVV.

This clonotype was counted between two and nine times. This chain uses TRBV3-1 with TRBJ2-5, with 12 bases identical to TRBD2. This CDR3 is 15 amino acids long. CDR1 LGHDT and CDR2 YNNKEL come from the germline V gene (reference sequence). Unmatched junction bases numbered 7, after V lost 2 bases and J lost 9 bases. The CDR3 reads CASSQSGLAGEPQYF. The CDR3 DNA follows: TGTGCCAGCAGCCAATCGGGACTAGCGGGCGAGCCCCAGTACTTC.

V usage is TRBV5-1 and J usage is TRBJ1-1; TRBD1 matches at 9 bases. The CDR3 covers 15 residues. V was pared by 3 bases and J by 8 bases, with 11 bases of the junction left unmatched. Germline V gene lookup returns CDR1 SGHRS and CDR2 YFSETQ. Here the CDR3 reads CASSSLTGGAIEAFF. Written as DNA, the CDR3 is TGCGCCAGCAGCTCCCTGACAGGGGGGGCAATAGAAGCTTTCTTT.

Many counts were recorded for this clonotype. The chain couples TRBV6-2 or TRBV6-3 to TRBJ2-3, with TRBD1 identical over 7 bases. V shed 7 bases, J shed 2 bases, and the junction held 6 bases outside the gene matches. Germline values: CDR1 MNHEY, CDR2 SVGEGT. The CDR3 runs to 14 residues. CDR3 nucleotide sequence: TGTGCCAGCAATCCGGGACAGTTCACAGATACGCAGTATTTT. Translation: CASNPGQFTDTQYF.

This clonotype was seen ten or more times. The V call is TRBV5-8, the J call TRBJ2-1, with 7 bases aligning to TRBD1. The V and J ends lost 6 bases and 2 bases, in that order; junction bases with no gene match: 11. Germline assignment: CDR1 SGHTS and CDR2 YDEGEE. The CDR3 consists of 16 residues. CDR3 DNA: TGTGCCAGCAAGCCGTACTCAGGGGGAGCCTACAATGAGCAGTTCTTC. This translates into CASKPYSGGAYNEQFF. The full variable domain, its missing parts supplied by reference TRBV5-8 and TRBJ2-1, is EAGVTQSPTHLIKTRGQQATLRCSPISGHTSVYWYQQALGLGLQFLLWYDEGEERNRGNFPPRFSGRQFPNYSSELNVNALELEDSALYLCASKPYSGGAYNEQFFGPGTRLTVL.

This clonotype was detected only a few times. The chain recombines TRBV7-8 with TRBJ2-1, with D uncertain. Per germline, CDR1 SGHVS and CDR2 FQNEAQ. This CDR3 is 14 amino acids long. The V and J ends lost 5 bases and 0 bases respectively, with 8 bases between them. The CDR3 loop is CASSPHSSYNEQFF. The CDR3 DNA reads TGTGCCAGCAGCCCACACAGCTCCTACAATGAGCAGTTCTTC.

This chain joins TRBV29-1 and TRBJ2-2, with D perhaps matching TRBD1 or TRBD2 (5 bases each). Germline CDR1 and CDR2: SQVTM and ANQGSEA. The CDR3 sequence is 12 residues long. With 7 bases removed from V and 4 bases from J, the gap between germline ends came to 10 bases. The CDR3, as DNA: TGCAGCGCCGGGACCGCCACCGGGGAGCTGTTTTTT. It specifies CSAGTATGELFF.

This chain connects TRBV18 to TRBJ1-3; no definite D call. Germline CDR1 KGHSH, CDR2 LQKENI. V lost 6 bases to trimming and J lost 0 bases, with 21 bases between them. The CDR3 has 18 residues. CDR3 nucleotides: TGTGCCAGCTCCCCTCAGCGGAGTGCAGGAGCCTCTGGAAACACCATATATTTT. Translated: CASSPQRSAGASGNTIYF.

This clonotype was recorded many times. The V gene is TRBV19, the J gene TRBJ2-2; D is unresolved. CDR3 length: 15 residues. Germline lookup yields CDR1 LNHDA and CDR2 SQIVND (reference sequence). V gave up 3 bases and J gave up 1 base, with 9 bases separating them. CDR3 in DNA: TGTGCCAGTAGTATCTGGACCATGAACACCGGGGAGCTGTTTTTT. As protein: CASSIWTMNTGELFF.

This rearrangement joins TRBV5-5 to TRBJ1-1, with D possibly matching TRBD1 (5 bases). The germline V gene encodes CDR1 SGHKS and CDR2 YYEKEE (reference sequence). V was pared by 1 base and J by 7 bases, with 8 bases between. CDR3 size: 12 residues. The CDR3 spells CASSLRQGEAFF. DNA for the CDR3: TGTGCCAGCAGCTTGAGGCAGGGTGAAGCTTTCTTT.

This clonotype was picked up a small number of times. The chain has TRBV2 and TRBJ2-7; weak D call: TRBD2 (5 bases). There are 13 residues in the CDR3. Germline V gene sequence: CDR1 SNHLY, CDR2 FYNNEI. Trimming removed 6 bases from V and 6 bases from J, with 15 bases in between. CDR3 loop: CASSRDQNSEQYF. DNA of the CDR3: TGTGCCAGCAGCCGGGATCAAAACTCCGAGCAGTACTTC. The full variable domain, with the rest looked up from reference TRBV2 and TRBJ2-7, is EPEVTQTPSHQVTQMGQEVILRCVPISNHLYFYWYRQILGQKVEFLVSFYNNEISEKSEIFDDQFSVERPDGSNFTLKIRSTKLEDSAMYFCASSRDQNSEQYFGPGTRLTVT.

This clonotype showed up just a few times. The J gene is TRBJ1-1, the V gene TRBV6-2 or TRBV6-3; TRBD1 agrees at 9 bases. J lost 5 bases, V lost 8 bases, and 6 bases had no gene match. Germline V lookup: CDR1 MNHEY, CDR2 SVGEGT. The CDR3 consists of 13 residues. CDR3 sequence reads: CASQGQGRTEAFF. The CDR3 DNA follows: TGTGCCAGCCAGGGACAGGGAAGGACTGAAGCTTTCTTT.

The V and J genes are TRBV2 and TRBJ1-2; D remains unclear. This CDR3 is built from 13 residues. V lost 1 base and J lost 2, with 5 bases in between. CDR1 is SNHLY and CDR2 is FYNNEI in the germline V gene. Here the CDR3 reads CASSEDGNYGYTF. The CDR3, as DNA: TGTGCCAGCAGTGAAGACGGAAACTATGGCTACACCTTC.

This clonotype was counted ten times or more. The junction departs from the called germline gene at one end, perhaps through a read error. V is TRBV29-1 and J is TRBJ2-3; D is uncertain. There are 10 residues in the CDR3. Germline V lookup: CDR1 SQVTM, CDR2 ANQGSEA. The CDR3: CSVPGGGIHF. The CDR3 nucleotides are TGCAGCGTTCCCGGTGGTGGCATTCATTTT.

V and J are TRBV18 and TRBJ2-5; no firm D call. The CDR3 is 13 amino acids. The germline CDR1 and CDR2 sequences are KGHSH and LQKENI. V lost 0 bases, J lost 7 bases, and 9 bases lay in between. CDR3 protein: CASSPPGMGTQYF. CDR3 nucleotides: TGTGCCAGCTCACCACCGGGAATGGGGACCCAGTACTTC.

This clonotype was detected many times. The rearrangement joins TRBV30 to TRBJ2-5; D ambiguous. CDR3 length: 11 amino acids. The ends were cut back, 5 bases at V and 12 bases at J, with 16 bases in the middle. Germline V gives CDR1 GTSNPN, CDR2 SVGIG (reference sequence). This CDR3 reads CAWGVQRREYF. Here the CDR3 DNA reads TGTGCCTGGGGAGTACAGAGAAGGGAGTACTTC.

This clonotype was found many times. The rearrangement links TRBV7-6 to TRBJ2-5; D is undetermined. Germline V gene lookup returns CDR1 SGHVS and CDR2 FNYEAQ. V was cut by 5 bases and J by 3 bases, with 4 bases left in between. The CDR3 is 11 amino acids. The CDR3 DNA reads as TGTGCCAGCAGCCGAGAAGAGACCCAGTACTTC. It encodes CASSREETQYF.

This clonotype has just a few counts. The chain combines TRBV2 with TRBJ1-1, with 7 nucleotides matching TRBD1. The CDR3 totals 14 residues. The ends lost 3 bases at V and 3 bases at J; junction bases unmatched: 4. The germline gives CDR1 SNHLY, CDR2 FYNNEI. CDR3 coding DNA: TGTGCCAGCAGTGATGGCCAGGGGGACACTGAAGCTTTCTTT. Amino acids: CASSDGQGDTEAFF. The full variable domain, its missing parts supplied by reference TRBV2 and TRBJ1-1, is EPEVTQTPSHQVTQMGQEVILRCVPISNHLYFYWYRQILGQKVEFLVSFYNNEISEKSEIFDDQFSVERPDGSNFTLKIRSTKLEDSAMYFCASSDGQGDTEAFFGQGTRLTVV.

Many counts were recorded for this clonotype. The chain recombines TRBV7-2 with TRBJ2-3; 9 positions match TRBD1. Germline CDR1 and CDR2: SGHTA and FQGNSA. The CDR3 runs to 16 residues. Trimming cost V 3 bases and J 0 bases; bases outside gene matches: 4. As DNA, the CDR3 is TGTGCCAGCAGCTTCCACAGGGGGCGCAGCACAGATACGCAGTATTTT. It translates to CASSFHRGRSTDTQYF.

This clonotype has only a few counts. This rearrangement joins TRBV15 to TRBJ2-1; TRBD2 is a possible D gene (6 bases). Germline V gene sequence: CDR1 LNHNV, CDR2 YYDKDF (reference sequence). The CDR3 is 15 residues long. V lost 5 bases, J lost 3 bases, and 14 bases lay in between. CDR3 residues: CATSGGKVFYNEQFF. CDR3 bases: TGTGCCACCAGCGGCGGGAAGGTATTCTACAATGAGCAGTTCTTC.

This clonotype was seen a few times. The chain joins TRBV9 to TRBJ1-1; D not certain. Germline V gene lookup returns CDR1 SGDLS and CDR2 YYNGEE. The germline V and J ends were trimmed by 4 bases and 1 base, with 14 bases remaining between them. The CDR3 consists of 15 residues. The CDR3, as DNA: TGTGCCAGCAGCCCCCGGGGAAACCAGAACACTGAAGCTTTCTTT. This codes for CASSPRGNQNTEAFF.

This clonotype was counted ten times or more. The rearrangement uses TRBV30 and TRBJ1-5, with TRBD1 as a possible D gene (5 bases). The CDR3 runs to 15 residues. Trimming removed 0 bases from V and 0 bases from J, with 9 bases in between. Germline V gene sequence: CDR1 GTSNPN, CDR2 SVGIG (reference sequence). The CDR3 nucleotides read TGTGCCTGGAGTGTACCCGGGGGTAGCAATCAGCCCCAGCATTTT. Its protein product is CAWSVPGGSNQPQHF.

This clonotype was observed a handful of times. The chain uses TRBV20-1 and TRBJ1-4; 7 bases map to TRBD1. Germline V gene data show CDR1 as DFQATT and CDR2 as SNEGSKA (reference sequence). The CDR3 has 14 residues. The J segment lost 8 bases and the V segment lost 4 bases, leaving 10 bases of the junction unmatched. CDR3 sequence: CSAMSGQAGEKLFF. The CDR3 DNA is TGCAGTGCTATGTCCGGACAGGCTGGGGAAAAACTGTTTTTT.

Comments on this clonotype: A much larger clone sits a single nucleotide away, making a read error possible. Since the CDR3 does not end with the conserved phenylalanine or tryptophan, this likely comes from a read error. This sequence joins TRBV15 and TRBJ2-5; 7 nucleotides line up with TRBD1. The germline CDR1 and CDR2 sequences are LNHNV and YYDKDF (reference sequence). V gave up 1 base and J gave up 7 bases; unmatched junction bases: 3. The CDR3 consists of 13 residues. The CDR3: CATSRAQGRTQYC. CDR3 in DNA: TGTGCCACCAGCAGAGCACAGGGGAGGACCCAGTACTGC.

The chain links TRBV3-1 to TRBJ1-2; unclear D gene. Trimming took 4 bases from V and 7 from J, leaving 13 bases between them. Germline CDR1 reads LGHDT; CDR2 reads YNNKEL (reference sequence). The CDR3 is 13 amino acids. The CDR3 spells CASSLPGATGYTF. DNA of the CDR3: TGTGCCAGCAGCCTCCCTGGAGCGACTGGCTACACCTTC. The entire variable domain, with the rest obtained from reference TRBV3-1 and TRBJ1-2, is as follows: DTAVSQTPKYLVTQMGNDKSIKCEQNLGHDTMYWYKQDSKKFLKIMFSYNNKELIINETVPNRFSPKSPDKAHLNLHINSLELGDSAVYFCASSLPGATGYTFGSGTRLTVV.

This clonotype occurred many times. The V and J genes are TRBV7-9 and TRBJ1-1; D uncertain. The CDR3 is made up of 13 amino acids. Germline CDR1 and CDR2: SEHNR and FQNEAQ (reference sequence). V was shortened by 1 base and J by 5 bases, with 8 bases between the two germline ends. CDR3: CASSLGRETEAFF. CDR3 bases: TGTGCCAGCAGCTTAGGTCGGGAAACTGAAGCTTTCTTT.

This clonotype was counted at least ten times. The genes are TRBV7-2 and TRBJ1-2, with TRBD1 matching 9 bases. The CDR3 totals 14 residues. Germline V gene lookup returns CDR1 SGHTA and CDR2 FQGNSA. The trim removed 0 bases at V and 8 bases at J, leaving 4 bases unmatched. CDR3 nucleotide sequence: TGTGCCAGCAGCTTAGCGGGACAGGGTTTCGGCTACACCTTC. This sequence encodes CASSLAGQGFGYTF.

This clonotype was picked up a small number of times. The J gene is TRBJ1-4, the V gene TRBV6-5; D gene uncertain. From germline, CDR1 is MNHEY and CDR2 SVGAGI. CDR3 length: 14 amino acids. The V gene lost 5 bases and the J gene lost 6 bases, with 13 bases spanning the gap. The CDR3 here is CASSPRASHEKLFF. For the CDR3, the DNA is TGTGCCAGCAGTCCCCGGGCGAGCCATGAAAAACTGTTTTTT.

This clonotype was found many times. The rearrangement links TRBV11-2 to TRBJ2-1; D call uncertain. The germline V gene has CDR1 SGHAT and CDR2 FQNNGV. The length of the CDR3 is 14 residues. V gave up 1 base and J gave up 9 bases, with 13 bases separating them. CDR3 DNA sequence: TGTGCCAGCAGCTTAGTCGGTATGTTAATTGAGCAGTTCTTC. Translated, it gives CASSLVGMLIEQFF. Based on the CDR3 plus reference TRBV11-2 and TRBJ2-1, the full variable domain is EAGVAQSPRYKIIEKRQSVAFWCNPISGHATLYWYQQILGQGPKLLIQFQNNGVVDDSQLPKDRFSAERLKGVDSTLKIQPAKLEDSAVYLCASSLVGMLIEQFFGPGTRLTVL.

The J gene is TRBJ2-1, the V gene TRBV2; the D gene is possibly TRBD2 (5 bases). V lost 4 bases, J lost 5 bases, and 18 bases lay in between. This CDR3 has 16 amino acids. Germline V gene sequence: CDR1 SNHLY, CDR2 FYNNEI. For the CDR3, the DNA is TGTGCCAGCAGTGGAGGGTTCGGATGGGGAAACAATGAGCAGTTCTTC. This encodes CASSGGFGWGNNEQFF.

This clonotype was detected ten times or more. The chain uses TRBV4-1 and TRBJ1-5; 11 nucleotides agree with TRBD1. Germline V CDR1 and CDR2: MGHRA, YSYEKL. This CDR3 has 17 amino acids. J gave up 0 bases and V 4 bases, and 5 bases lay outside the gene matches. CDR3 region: CASSLGTGGYSNQPQHF. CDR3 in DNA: TGCGCCAGCAGCCTAGGGACAGGGGGTTATAGCAATCAGCCCCAGCATTTT.

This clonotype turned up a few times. The CDR3 loop reads CASSLLTGTGELFF. The DNA of the CDR3 is TGCGCCAGCAGCCTTCTCACGGGCACCGGGGAGCTGTTTTTT. The chain carries TRBV4-3 and TRBJ2-2, with D unclear. Germline V gene sequence: CDR1 LGHNA, CDR2 YSLEER. There are 14 residues in the CDR3. V lost 4 bases to trimming and J lost 4 bases, with 10 bases between them.